This entry is about one T cell receptor (beta chain). Antigen unknown. 5' RACE with UMI labels generated the TRB cDNA libraries. With the 5' RACE reads reprocessed, TCRdb shows one record per CDR3 protein and no DNA. There are under 9,000 distinct CDR3 sequences in the sample, with under 1.5% held by the top ten. The CDR3 contains 12 residues. CDR1 and CDR2 from the germline V gene are SQVTM and ANQGSEA. The record originates from a study of CXCR3-negative and CXCR3-positive naive CD8 T cells. The study, taken as a whole, reports: Surface CD5 was comparable between naive subsets; TCR strength was inferred from TRB CDR3 properties. Against CXCR3-negative naive cells, CXCR3-positive naive cells showed more hydrophobic TRB CDR3s. Diversity in memory CD8+ cells fell much lower than the comparably high levels seen in both naive subsets.

Using triplicate sorts, some 300,000 cells were collected each time from every CD8+ T cell subset. Naive CD8+ T cells showed a CD45RO-CCR7+CD27+CD95- phenotype. This sequence was found in a human donor in good health. Some clones in this sample may be carry-over from other donors' samples. The sequenced material came from naive CXCR3+ CD8+ T cells from blood. The subset is: CD45RO-CCR7+CD27+CD95- naive CD8+ T cells expressing CXCR3 (TNR3+). The chain employs TRBV29-1 and TRBJ1-1; the TCRdb call, TRBD1, lacks DNA for checking. The CDR3 spells CSAWGENTEAFF.